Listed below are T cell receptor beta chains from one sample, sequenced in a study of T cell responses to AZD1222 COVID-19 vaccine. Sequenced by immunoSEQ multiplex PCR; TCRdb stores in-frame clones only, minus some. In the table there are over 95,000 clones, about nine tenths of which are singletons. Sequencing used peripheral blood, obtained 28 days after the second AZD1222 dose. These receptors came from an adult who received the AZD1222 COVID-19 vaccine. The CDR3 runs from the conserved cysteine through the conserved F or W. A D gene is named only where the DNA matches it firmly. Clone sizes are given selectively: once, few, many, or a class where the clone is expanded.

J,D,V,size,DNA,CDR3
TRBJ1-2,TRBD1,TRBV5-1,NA,TGCGCCAGCAGCGCCGGACAGGGCTACTATGGCTACACCTTC,CASSAGQGYYGYTF
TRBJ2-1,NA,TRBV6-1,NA,TGTGCCAGCAGTGATTCCTGGGCCAATGAGCAGTTCTTC,CASSDSWANEQFF
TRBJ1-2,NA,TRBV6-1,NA,TGTGCCAGCAGTGAGGACAGTAACTATGGCTACACCTTC,CASSEDSNYGYTF
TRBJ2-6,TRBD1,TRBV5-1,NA,TGCGCCAGCAGCTCCCGGACAGGGGGCCTCTCTGGGGCCAACGTCCTGACTTTC,CASSSRTGGLSGANVLTF
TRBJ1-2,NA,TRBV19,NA,TGTGCCAGTAGCGCAGGCTATGGCTACACCTTC,CASSAGYGYTF
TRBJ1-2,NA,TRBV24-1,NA,TGTGCCACCAGTGAGGGGACTAACTATGGCTACACCTTC,CATSEGTNYGYTF
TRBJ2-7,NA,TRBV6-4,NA,TGTGCCAGCAGTGAATCTCGGGTCTACGAGCAGTACTTC,CASSESRVYEQYF
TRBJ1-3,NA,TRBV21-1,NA,TGTGCCAGCAGCAAAAACGATCCGGGAGGAAACACCATATATTTT,CASSKNDPGGNTIYF
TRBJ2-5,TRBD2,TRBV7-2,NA,TGTGCCAGCACCCCCCGCGGTAGCGGGGGGGCGAAGACCCAGTACTTC,CASTPRGSGGAKTQYF
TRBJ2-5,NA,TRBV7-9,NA,TGTGCCAGCAGCTTAGAGGGGGGGCAAGAGACCCAGTACTTC,CASSLEGGQETQYF
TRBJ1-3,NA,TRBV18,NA,TGTGCCAGCTCACCTCCAGGGTTCTCTGGAAACACCATATATTTT,CASSPPGFSGNTIYF
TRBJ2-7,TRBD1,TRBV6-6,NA,TGTGCCAGCAGGGGGCATACAGGGGGTCTTGTGCAGTACTTC,CASRGHTGGLVQYF
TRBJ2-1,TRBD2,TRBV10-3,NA,TGTGCCATCAGGCCAGCGGGGGGGACGTTAAGCTCCTACAATGAGCAGTTCTTC,CAIRPAGGTLSSYNEQFF
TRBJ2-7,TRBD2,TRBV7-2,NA,TGTGCCAGCAGCTTAGGTGGTACTAGCGGGGGGGTAGTGTCCTTC,CASSLGGTSGGVVSF
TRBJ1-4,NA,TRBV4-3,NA,TGCGCCAGCAGCCAAGATCAGCGTGCTAATGAAAAACTGTTTTTT,CASSQDQRANEKLFF
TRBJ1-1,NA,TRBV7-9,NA,TGTGCCAGCAGCTTAGGCTTTGGGCCGGGCACTGAAGCTTTCTTT,CASSLGFGPGTEAFF
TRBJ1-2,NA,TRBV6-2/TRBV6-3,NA,TGTGCCAGCAGCTCCGGGACAAACTATGGCTACACCTTC,CASSSGTNYGYTF
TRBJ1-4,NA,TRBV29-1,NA,TGCAGCGTTGCTACAGGTAGAACTAATGAAAAACTGTTTTTT,CSVATGRTNEKLFF
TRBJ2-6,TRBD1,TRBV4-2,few,TGTGCCAGCAGCCAACAAGGACAGGGTTCTGGGGCCAACGTCCTGACTTTC,CASSQQGQGSGANVLTF
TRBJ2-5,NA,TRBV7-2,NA,TGTGCCAGCAGCTCACCGGGTCCACAGGAGACCCAGTACTTC,CASSSPGPQETQYF
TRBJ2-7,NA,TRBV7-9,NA,TGTGCCAGCAGCCCTACCTCCTACGAGCAGTACTTC,CASSPTSYEQYF
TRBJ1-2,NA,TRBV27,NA,TGTGCCAGCAGTTTATCCAGAAACTATGGCTACACCTTC,CASSLSRNYGYTF
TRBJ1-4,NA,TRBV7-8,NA,TGTGCCAGCAGCTTTAAGCCCCGGGGGGTAACTAATGAAAAACTGTTTTTT,CASSFKPRGVTNEKLFF
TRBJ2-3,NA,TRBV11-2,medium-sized,TGTGCCAGCAGCTTCTCTGAGCCCGTCACAGATACGCAGTATTTT,CASSFSEPVTDTQYF
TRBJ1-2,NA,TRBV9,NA,TGTGCCAGCAGCGTCGACAGTAACTATGGCTACACCTTC,CASSVDSNYGYTF
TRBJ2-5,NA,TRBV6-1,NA,TGTGCCAGCAGTGATTCCGGGACATTTCTAGAGACCCAGTACTTC,CASSDSGTFLETQYF
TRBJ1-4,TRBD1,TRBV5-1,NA,TGCGCCAGCAGCCTGGATGGACAGGGCGGTGAAAAACTGTTTTTT,CASSLDGQGGEKLFF
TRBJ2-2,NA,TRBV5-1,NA,TGCGCCAGCAGCTTGCAGGGCACCGGGGAGCTGTTTTTT,CASSLQGTGELFF
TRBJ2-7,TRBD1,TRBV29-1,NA,TGCAGCGTTCAGACAGGGGCCTACGAGCAGTACTTC,CSVQTGAYEQYF
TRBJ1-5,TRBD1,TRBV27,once,TGTGCCAGCAGTCGACAGGGTGAAGGTCAGCCCCAGCATTTT,CASSRQGEGQPQHF
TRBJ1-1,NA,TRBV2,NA,TGTGCCAGCAGTGTGGCAGATAACACTGAAGCTTTCTTT,CASSVADNTEAFF
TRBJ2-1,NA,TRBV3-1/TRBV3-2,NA,TGTGCCAGCAGCCAACGAGGGCAGGCGGCCTACAATGAGCAGTTCTTC,CASSQRGQAAYNEQFF
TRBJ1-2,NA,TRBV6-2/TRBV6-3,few,TGTGCCAGCAGTTCGTCGGTAAGGGGCTACACCTTC,CASSSSVRGYTF
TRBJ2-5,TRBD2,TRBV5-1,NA,TGCGCCAGCAGCAGACTAGCGGGGGACCAAGAGACCCAGTACTTC,CASSRLAGDQETQYF
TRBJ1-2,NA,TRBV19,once,TGTGCCAGTAGTGTTCTTGGGACGGATCCCTATGGCTACACCTTC,CASSVLGTDPYGYTF
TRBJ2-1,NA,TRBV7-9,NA,TGTGCCAGCAGCTTAGGAGAGTTCTGGGTTGAGCAGTTCTTC,CASSLGEFWVEQFF
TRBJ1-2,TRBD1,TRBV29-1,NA,TGCAGCGCCGGGGACAGGGAGGGCTACACCTTC,CSAGDREGYTF
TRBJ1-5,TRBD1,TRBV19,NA,TGTGCCAGTAGTACCAGGGGGGATAGCAATCAGCCCCAGCATTTT,CASSTRGDSNQPQHF
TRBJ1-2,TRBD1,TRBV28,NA,TGTGCCAGCAATTTTCGGACAGGGGCCTATGGCTACACCTTC,CASNFRTGAYGYTF
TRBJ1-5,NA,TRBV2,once,TGTGCCAGCAGTGAAGCGCTTCGGGAGAAGAGCAATCAGCCCCAGCATTTT,CASSEALREKSNQPQHF
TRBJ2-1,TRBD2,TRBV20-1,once,TGCAGTGCTAGTGTGCTAGCGGGGGTTGAGCAGTTCTTC,CSASVLAGVEQFF
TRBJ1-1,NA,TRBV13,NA,TGTGCCAGCAGCCCCAGGGCCTCGAAGGGCACTGAAGCTTTCTTT,CASSPRASKGTEAFF
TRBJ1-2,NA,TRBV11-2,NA,TGTGCCAGCAGCTCATGGACTCCTCGAGGCTATGGCTACACCTTC,CASSSWTPRGYGYTF
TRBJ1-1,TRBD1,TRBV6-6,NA,TGTGCCAGCAGTTTCAGGACAGGGGAAACTGAAGCTTTCTTT,CASSFRTGETEAFF
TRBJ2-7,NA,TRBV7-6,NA,TGTGCCAGCAGCGTTCATAGGACGGAGCTGGGCTACGAGCAGTACTTC,CASSVHRTELGYEQYF
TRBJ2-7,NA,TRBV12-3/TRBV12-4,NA,TGTGCCAGCGGGTCGCCGGGCAGGGTGGAGCAGTACTTC,CASGSPGRVEQYF
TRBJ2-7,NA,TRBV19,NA,TGTGCCAGTAGTCCGGACACGGGTTACGAGCAGTACTTC,CASSPDTGYEQYF